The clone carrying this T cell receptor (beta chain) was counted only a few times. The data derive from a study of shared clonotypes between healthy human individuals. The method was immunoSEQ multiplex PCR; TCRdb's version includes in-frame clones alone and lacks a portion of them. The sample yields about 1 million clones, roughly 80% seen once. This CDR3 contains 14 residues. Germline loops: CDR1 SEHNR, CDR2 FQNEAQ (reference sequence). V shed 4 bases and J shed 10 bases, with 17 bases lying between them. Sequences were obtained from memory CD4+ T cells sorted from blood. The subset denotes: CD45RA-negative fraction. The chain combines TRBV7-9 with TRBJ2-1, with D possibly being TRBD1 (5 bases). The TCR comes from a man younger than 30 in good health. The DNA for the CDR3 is TGTGCCAGCAGCTCATCCTCGGGCCCAGGGGAGCAGTTCTTC. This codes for CASSSSSGPGEQFF.